This T cell receptor (beta chain) was identified in a study of CD8 T cells in Susac syndrome. Trimming left V 3 bases short and J 0 bases short, with 9 bases between. Per germline, CDR1 DFQATT and CDR2 SNEGSKA (reference sequence). This CDR3 comprises 14 residues. RNA amounts of roughly 0.45 to 1 ug underwent reverse transcription with random hexamers. Amplification of TCR beta CDR3 spanned 54 Vbeta and 13 Jbeta via immunoSEQ multiplex PCR. One entry per CDR3 protein results from TCRdb running MiXCR on the immunoSEQ multiplex PCR reads. The sample yields 100,000 to 150,000 distinct CDR3 sequences, more than 85% seen once.

The genes are TRBV20-1 and TRBJ1-5, with D tentatively TRBD1 (6 bases). The sample consisted of CD8+ T cells from PBMCs. This receptor was taken from a human donor with multiple sclerosis. The CDR3 region has the DNA TGCAGTGCTAGTGACAGGTATAGCAATCAGCCCCAGCATTTT. Amino acids: CSASDRYSNQPQHF.